This T cell receptor (beta chain) was sequenced during a study of CD4+ T cells in melanoma. Generated by immunoSEQ multiplex PCR, the TCRdb table keeps only in-frame clones and is missing some. The sample has more than 13,000 clones, more than 55% seen once. For this clone: The antigen is not known.

The study's findings and limits: A reported correlation linked neoantigen-specific CD4+ T cells to CD8+, macrophage and B cell function. In melanoma, neoantigen-specific CD4+ T cells reportedly differed in differentiation state.

J lost 9 bases, V lost 3 bases, and 4 bases had no gene match. The CDR3 has 13 residues. In germline, CDR1 is SGHTA, CDR2 FQGNSA. What was sequenced was cells from a culture (not recorded whether cultured in vitro). This receptor was obtained from a human donor with melanoma. V gene TRBV7-2 combines with J gene TRBJ1-5; 8 nucleotides line up with TRBD1. Here the CDR3 reads CASSLDRAAPQHF. The CDR3 DNA is TGTGCCAGCAGCTTGGACAGGGCCGCGCCCCAGCATTTT.